This TCR beta chain appears in the sequencing data of a study of early T cells in non-severe SARS-CoV-2 infection. Study summary: Investigators sequenced bulk RNA drawn from unsorted whole blood, and chains remained unpaired.

cDNA molecules, individually, were tagged with unique molecular identifiers. TCRdb re-called the 5' RACE reads through MiXCR, storing one row per CDR3 protein. Of about 56,000 distinct CDR3 sequences listed, about 16% are singletons. CDR1 and CDR2 from the germline V gene are LNHNV and YYDKDF (reference sequence). Trimming pared 0 bases from V and 2 bases from J, leaving 13 bases between. The CDR3 length is 16 residues. Study-wide findings and caveats: Sequences matched to VDJdb favored anti-spike CD8 responses, while private and CD4 specificities were missed.

Points on this clonotype: The antigen is not known.

Material: whole blood, obtained at baseline. The J gene is TRBJ1-2, the V gene TRBV15; the D gene is possibly TRBD1 (6 bases). The origin of this receptor is an adult who was a healthcare worker with PCR-confirmed SARS-CoV-2 infection or an uninfected control (not recorded which). CDR3 sequence (DNA): TGTGCCACCAGCAGAGAGTTACAGGGCCCAAACTATGGCTACACCTTC. It yields the protein CATSRELQGPNYGYTF.